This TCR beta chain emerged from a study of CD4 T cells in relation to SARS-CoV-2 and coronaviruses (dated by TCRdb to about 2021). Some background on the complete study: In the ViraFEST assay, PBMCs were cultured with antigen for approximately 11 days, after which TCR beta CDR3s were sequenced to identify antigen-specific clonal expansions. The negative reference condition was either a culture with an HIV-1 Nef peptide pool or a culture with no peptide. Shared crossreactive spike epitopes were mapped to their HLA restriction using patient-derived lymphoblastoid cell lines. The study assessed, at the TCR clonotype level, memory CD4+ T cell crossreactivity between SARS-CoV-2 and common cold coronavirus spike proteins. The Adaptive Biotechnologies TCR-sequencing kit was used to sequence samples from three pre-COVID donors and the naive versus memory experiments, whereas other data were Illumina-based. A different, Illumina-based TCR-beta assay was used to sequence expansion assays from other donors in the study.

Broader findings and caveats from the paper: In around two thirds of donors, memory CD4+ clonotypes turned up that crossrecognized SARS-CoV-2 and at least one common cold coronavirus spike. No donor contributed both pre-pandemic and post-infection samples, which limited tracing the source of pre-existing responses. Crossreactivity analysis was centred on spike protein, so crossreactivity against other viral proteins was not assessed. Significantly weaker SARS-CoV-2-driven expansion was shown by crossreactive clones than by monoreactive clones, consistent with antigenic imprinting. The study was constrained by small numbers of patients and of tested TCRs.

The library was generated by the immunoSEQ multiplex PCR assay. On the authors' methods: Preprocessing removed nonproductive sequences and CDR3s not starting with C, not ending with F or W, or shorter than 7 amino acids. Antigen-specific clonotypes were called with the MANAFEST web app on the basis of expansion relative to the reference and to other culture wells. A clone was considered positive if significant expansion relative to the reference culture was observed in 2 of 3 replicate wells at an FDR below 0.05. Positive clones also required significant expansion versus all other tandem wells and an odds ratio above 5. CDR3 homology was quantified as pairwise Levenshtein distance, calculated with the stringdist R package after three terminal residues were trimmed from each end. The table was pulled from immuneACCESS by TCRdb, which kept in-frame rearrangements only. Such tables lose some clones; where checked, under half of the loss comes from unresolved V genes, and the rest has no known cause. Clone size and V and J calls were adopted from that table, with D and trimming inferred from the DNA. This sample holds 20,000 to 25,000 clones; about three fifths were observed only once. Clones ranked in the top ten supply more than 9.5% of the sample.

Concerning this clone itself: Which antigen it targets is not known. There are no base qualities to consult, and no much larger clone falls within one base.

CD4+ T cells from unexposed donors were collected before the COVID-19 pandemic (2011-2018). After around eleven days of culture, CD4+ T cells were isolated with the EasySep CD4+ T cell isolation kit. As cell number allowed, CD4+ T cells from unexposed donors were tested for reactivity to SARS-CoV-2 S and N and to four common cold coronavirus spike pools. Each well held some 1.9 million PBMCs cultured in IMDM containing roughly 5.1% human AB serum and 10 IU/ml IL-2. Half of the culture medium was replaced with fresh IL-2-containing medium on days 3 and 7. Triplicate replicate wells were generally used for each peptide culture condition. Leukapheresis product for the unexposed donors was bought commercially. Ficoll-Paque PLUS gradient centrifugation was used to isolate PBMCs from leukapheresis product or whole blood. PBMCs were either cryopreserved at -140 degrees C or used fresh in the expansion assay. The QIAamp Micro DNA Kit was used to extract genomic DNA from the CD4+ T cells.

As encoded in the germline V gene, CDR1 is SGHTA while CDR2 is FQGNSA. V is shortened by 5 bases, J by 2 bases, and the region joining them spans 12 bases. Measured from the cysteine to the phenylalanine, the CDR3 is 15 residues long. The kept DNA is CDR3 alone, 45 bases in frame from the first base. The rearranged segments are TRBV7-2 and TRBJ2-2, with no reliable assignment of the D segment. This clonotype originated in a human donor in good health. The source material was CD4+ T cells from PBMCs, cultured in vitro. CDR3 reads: CASSPRRANTGELFF. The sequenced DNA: TGTGCCAGCAGCCCCCGTAGGGCCAACACCGGGGAGCTGTTTTTT.